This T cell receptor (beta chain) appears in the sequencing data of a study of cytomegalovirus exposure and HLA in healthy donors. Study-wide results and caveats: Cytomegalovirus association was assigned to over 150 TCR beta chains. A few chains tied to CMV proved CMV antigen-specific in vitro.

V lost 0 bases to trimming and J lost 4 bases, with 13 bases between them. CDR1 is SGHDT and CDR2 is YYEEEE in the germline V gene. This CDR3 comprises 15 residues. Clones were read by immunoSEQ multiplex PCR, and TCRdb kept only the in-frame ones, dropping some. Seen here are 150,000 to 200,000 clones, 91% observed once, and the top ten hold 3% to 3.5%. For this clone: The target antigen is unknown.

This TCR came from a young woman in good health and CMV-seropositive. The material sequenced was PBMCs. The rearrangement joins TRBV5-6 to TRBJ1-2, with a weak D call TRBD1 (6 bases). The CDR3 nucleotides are TGTGCCAGCAGCTTGGTACCAGGGGTCAGCTATGGCTACACCTTC. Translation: CASSLVPGVSYGYTF.